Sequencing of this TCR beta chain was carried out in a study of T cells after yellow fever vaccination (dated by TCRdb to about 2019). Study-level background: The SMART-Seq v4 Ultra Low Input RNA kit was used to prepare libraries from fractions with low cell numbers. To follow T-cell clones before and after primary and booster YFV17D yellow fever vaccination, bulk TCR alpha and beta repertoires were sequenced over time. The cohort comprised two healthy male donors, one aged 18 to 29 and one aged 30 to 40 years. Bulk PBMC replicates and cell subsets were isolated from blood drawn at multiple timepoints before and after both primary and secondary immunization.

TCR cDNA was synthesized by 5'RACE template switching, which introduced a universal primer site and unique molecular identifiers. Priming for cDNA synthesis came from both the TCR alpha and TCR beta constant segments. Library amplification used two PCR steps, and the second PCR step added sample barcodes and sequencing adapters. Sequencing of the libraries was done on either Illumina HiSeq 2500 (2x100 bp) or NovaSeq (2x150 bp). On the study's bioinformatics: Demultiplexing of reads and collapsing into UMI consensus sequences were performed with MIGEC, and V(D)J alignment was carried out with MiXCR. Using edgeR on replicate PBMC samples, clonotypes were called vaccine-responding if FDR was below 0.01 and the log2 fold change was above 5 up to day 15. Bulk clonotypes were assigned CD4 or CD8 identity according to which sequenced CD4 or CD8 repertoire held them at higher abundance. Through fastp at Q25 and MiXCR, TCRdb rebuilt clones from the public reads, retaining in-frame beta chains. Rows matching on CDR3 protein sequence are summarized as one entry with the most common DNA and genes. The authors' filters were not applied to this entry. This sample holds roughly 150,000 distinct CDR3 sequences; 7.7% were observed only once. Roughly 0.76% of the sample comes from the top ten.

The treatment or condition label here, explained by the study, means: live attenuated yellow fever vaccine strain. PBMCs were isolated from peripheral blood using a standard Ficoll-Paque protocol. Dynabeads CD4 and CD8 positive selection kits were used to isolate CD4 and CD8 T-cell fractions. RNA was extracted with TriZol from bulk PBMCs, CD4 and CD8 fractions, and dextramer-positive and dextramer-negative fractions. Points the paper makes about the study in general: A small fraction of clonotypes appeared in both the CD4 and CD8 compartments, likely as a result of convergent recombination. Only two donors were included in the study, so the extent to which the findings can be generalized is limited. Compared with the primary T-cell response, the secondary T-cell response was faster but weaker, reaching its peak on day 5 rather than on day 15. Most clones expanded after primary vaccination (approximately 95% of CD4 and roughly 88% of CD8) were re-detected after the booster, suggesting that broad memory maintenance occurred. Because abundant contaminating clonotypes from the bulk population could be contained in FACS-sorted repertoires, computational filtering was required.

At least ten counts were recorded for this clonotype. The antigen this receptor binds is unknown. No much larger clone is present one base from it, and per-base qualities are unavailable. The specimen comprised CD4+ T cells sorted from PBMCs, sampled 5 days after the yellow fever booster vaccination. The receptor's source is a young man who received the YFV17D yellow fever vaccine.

The base sequence is TGCGCCAGCAGCTACCCGACCCCAGGGGATGAAGCTTTCTTT. Translated, it gives CASSYPTPGDEAFF. In this chain, TRBV5-1 is recombined with TRBJ1-1; a tentative D call is TRBD1 (6 bases match). The CDR3 goes from the cysteine to the phenylalanine over 14 residues. Only CDR3 DNA is held: 42 bases, read in frame from base 1. Reading the germline V gene gives CDR1 SGHRS and CDR2 YFSETQ. V was cut back by 3 bases and J by 7 bases, leaving a gap of 16 bases between them. Joined to the reference TRBV5-1 and TRBJ1-1 proteins, this CDR3 gives the full variable domain: KAGVTQTPRYLIKTRGQQVTLSCSPISGHRSVSWYQQTPGQGLQFLFEYFSETQRNKGNFPGRFSGRQFSNSRSEMNVSTLELGDSALYLCASSYPTPGDEAFFGQGTRLTVV.